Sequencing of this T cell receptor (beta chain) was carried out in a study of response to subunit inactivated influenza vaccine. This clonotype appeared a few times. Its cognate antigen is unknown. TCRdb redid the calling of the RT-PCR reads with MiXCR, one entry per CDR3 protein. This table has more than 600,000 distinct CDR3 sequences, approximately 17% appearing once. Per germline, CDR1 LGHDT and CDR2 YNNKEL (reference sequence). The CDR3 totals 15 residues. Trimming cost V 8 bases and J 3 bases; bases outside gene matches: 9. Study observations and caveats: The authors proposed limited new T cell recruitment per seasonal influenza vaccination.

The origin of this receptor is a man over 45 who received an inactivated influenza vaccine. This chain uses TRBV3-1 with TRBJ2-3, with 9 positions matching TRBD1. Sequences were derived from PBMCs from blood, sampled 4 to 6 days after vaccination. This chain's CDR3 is CASGYRGRGTDTQYF. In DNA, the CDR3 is TGTGCCAGCGGTTACAGGGGGCGCGGAACAGATACGCAGTATTTT.